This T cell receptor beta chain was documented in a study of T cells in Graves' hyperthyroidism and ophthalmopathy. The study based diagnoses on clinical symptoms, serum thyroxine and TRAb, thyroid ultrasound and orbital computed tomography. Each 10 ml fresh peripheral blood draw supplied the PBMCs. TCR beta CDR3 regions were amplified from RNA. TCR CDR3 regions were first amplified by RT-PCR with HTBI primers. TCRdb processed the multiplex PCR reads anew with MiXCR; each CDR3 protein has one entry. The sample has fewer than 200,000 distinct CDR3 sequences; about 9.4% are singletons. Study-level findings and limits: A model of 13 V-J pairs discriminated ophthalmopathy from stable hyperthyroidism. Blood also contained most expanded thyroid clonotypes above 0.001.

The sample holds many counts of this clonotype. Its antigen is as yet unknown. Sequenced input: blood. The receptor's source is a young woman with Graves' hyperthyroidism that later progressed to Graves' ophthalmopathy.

The DNA for the CDR3 is TGTGCCAGCAGTTTAGGGGACAGGGACCACGAGCAGTACTTC. This codes for CASSLGDRDHEQYF. V gene TRBV12-3 or TRBV12-4 combines with J gene TRBJ2-7; 9 bases fit TRBD1. V gave up 1 base and J gave up 5 bases; unmatched junction bases: 3. The CDR3 contains 14 residues.